This T cell receptor beta chain came from a study of shared clonotypes between healthy human individuals. Data came from immunoSEQ multiplex PCR; TCRdb stores just in-frame clones and leaves some out. The table lists some 1,100,000 clones, 70% to 80% of them singletons. A single count supports this clone. The V gene lost 0 bases and the J gene lost 2 bases, with 6 bases spanning the gap. The CDR3 is made up of 14 amino acids. The germline V gene encodes CDR1 SGDLS and CDR2 YYNGEE. V gene TRBV9 combines with J gene TRBJ1-3; no definite D call. Sequencing was performed on memory CD4+ T cells from PBMCs. The subset is: CD45RA-negative fraction. The origin of this receptor is a man aged 18 to 30 in good health. Some clones in this sample may be carry-over from other donors' samples. CDR3 loop: CASSVGGPGNTIYF. CDR3 in DNA: TGTGCCAGCAGCGTAGGAGGACCTGGAAACACCATATATTTT.